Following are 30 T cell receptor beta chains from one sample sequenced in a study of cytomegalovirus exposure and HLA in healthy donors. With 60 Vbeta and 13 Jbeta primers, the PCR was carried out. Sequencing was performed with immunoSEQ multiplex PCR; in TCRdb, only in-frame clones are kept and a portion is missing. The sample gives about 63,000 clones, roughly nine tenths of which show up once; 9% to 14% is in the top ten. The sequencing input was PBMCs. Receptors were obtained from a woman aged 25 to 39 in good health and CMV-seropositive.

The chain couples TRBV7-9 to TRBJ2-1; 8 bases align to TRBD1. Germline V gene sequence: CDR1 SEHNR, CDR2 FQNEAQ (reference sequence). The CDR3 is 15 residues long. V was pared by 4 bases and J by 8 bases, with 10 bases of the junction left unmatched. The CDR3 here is CASSSGQGSPDEQFF. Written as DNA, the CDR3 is TGTGCCAGCAGCTCAGGACAGGGAAGTCCCGATGAGCAGTTCTTC.

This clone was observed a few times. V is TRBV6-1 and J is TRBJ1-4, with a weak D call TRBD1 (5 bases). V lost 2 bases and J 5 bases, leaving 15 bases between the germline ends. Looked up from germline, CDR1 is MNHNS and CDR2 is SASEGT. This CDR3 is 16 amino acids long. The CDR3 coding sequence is TGTGCCAGCAGTGAAATGTTCGGCAGGGCGAATGAAAAACTGTTTTTT. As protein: CASSEMFGRANEKLFF.

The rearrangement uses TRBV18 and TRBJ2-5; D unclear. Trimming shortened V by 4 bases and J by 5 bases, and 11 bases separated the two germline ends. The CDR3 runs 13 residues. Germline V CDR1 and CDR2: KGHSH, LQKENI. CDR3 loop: CASSLPSTETQYF. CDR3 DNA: TGTGCCAGCTCACTGCCTAGTACCGAGACCCAGTACTTC.

The CDR3 sequence: CASSSGDTQYF. The CDR3 DNA reads TGTGCCAGCAGTTCCGGGGATACGCAGTATTTT. The gene calls are TRBV2 and TRBJ2-3; D not certain. The V end was cut by 5 bases, the J end by 6 bases, with 6 bases between. Germline CDR1 SNHLY, CDR2 FYNNEI. This CDR3 has 11 residues.

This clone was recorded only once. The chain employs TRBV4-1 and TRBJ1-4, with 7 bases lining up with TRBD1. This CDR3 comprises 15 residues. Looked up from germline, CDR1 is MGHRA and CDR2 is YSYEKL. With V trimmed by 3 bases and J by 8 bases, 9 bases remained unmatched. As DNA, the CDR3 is TGCGCCAGCAGCCACCAGACAGGGTTTATGGAAAAACTGTTTTTT. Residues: CASSHQTGFMEKLFF.

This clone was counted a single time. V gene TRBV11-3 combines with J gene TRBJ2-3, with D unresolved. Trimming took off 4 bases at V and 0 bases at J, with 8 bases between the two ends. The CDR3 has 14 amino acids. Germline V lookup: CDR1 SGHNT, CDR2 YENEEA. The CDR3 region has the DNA TGTGCCAGCAGCTATACCGGGAGCACAGATACGCAGTATTTT. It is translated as CASSYTGSTDTQYF.

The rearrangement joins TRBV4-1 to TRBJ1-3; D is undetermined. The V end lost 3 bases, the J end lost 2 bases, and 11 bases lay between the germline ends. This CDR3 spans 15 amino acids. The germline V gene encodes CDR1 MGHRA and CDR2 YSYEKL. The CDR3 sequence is CASSQPRVAGNTIYF. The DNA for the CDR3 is TGCGCCAGCAGCCAGCCTCGGGTAGCTGGAAACACCATATATTTT.

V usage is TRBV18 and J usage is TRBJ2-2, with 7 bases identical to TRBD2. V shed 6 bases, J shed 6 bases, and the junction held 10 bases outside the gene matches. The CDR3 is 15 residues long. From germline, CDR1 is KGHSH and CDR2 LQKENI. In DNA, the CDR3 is TGTGCCAGCTCGACAGTGGCGGGAGCTTCCGGGGAGCTGTTTTTT. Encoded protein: CASSTVAGASGELFF.

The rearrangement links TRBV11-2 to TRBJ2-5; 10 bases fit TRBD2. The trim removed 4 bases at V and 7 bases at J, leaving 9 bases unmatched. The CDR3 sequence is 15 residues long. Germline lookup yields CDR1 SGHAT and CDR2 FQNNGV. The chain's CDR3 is CASSSRGLADGTQYF. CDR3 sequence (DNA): TGTGCCAGCAGCTCCCGCGGACTAGCGGATGGGACCCAGTACTTC. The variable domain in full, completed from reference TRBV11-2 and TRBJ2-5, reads EAGVAQSPRYKIIEKRQSVAFWCNPISGHATLYWYQQILGQGPKLLIQFQNNGVVDDSQLPKDRFSAERLKGVDSTLKIQPAKLEDSAVYLCASSSRGLADGTQYFGPGTRLLVL.

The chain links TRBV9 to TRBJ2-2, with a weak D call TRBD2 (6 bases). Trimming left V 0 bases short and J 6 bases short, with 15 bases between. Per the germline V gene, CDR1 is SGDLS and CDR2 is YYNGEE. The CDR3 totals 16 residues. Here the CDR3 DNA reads TGTGCCAGCAGCGTAGTCGGGAGTGAGGTTGCCGGGGAGCTGTTTTTT. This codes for CASSVVGSEVAGELFF.

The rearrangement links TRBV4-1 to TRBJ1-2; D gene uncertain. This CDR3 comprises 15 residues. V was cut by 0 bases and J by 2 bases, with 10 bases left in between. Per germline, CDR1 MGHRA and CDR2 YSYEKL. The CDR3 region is CASSQDRRENYGYTF. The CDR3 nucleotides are TGCGCCAGCAGCCAAGATCGGCGGGAAAACTATGGCTACACCTTC.

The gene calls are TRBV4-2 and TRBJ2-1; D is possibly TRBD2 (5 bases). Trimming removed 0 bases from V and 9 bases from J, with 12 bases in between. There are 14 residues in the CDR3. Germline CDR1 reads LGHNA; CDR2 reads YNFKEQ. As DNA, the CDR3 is TGTGCCAGCAGCCAAGATGGAGGCGCCGGTGAGCAGTTCTTC. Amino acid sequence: CASSQDGGAGEQFF.

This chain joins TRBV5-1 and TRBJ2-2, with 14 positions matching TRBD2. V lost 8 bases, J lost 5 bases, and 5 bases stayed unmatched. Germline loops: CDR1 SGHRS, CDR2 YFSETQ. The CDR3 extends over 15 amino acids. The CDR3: CASRRLAGGTGELFF. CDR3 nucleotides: TGCGCCAGTCGTCGACTAGCGGGAGGGACCGGGGAGCTGTTTTTT. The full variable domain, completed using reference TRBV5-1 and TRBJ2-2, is KAGVTQTPRYLIKTRGQQVTLSCSPISGHRSVSWYQQTPGQGLQFLFEYFSETQRNKGNFPGRFSGRQFSNSRSEMNVSTLELGDSALYLCASRRLAGGTGELFFGEGSRLTVL.

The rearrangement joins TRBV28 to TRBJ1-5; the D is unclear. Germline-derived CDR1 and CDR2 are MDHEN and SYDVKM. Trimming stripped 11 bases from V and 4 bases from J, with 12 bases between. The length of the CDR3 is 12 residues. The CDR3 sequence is CAQSRVNQPQHF. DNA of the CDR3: TGTGCCCAATCCCGGGTGAATCAGCCCCAGCATTTT.

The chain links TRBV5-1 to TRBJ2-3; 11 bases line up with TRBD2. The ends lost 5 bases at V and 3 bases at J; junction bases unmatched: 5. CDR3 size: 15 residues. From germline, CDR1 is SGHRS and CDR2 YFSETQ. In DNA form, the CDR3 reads TGCGCCAGCAGACCTACTAGCGGGAGAACAGATACGCAGTATTTT. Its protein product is CASRPTSGRTDTQYF.

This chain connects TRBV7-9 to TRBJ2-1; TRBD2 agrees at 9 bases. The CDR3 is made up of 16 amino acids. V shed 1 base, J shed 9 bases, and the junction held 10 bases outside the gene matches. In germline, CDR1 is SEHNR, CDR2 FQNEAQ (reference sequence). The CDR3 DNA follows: TGTGCCAGCAGCTTAGGGGCGGGAGGGCCGGAAGGTGAGCAGTTCTTC. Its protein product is CASSLGAGGPEGEQFF.

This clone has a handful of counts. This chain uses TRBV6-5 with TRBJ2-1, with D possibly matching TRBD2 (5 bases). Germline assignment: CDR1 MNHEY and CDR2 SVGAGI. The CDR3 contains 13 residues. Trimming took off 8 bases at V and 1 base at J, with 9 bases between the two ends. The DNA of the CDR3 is TGTGCCAGCCCTAAGCGGTCCTACAATGAGCAGTTCTTC. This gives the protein CASPKRSYNEQFF.

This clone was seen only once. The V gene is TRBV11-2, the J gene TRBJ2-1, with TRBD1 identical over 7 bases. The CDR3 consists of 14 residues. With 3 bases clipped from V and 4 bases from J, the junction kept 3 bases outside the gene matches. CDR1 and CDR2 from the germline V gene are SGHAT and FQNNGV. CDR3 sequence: CASSFEGAYNEQFF. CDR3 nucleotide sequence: TGTGCCAGCAGCTTTGAGGGGGCGTACAATGAGCAGTTCTTC.

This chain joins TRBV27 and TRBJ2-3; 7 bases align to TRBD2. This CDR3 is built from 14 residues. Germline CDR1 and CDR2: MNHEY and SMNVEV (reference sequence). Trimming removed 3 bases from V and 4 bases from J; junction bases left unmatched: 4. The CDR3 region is CASSFSGLPDTQYF. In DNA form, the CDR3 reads TGTGCCAGCAGTTTCTCGGGACTACCAGATACGCAGTATTTT.

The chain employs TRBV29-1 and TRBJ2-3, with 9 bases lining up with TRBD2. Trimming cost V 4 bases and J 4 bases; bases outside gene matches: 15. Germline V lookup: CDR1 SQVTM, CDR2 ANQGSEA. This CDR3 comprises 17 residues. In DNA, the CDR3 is TGCAGCGTTGTTGGTAGCGGGAGATTTGGTAGCGCAGATACGCAGTATTTT. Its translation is CSVVGSGRFGSADTQYF.

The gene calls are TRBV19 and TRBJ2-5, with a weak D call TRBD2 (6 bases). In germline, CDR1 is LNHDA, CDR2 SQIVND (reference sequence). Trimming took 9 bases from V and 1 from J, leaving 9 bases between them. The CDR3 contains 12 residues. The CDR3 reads CASGGIQETQYF. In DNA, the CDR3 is TGTGCCAGCGGGGGTATCCAAGAGACCCAGTACTTC. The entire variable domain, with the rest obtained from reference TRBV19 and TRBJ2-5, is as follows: DGGITQSPKYLFRKEGQNVTLSCEQNLNHDAMYWYRQDPGQGLRLIYYSQIVNDFQKGDIAEGYSVSREKKESFPLTVTSAQKNPTAFYLCASGGIQETQYFGPGTRLLVL.

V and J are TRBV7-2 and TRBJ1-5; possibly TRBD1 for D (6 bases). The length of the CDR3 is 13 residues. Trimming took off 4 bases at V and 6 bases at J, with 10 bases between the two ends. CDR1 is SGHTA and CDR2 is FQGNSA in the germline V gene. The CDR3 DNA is TGTGCCAGCAGCTCTCCAGGGGTTCAGCCCCAGCATTTT. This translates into CASSSPGVQPQHF. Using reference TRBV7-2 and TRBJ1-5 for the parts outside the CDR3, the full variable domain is GAGVSQSPSNKVTEKGKDVELRCDPISGHTALYWYRQSLGQGLEFLIYFQGNSAPDKSGLPSDRFSAERTGGSVSTLTIQRTQQEDSAVYLCASSSPGVQPQHFGDGTRLSIL.

The CDR3 sequence: CASSLFGHAPYEQYF. The CDR3 nucleotides are TGTGCCAGCAGCTTATTCGGTCACGCCCCCTACGAGCAGTACTTC. The genes are TRBV7-2 and TRBJ2-7; D is unclear. V gave up 2 bases and J gave up 2 bases, with 13 bases separating them. CDR3 length equals 15 residues. Germline V gene sequence: CDR1 SGHTA, CDR2 FQGNSA.

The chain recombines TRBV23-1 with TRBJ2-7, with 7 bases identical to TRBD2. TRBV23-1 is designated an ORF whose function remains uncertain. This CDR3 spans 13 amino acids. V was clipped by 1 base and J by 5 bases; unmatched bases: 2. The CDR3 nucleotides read TGCGCCAGCAGTCAATTGGGGGGGGACGAGCAGTACTTC. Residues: CASSQLGGDEQYF.

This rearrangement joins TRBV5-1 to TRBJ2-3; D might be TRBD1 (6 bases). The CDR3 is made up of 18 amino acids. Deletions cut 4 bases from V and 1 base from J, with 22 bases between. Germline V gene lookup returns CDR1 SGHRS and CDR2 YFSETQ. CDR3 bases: TGCGCCAGCAGCGGCCGACCGACAGGTAGCATCCGCACAGATACGCAGTATTTT. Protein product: CASSGRPTGSIRTDTQYF. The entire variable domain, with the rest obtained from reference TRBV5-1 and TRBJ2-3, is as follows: KAGVTQTPRYLIKTRGQQVTLSCSPISGHRSVSWYQQTPGQGLQFLFEYFSETQRNKGNFPGRFSGRQFSNSRSEMNVSTLELGDSALYLCASSGRPTGSIRTDTQYFGPGTRLTVL.

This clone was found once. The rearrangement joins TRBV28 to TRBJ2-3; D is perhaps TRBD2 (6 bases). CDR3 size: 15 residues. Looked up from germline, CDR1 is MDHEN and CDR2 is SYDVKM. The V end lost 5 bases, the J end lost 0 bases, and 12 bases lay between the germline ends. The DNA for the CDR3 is TGTGCCAGCAGTATACTAGCAGAGAGCACAGATACGCAGTATTTT. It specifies CASSILAESTDTQYF.

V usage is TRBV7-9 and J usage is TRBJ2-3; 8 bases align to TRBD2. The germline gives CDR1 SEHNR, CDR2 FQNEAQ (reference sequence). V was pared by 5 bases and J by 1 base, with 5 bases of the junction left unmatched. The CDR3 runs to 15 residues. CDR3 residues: CASSPVAGRTDTQYF. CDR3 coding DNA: TGTGCCAGCAGCCCGGTAGCGGGGCGCACAGATACGCAGTATTTT.

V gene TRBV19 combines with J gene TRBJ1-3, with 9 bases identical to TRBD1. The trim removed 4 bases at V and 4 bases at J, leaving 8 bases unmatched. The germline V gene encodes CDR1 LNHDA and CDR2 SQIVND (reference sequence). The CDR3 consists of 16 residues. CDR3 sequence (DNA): TGTGCCAGTAGTAAACCGGGACAGGGAGAAGGAAACACCATATATTTT. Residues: CASSKPGQGEGNTIYF.

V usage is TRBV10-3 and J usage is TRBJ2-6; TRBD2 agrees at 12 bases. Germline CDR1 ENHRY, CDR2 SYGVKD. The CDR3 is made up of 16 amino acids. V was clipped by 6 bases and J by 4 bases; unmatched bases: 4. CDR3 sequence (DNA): TGTGCCATCAGGACAACTAGCGGGAGGGGGGCCAACGTCCTGACTTTC. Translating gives CAIRTTSGRGANVLTF.

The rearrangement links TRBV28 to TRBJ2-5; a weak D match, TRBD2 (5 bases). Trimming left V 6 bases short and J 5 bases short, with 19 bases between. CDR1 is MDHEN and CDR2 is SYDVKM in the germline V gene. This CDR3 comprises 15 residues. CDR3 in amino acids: CASSPRAVRGETQYF. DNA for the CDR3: TGTGCCAGCAGCCCACGGGCGGTGCGAGGGGAGACCCAGTACTTC.